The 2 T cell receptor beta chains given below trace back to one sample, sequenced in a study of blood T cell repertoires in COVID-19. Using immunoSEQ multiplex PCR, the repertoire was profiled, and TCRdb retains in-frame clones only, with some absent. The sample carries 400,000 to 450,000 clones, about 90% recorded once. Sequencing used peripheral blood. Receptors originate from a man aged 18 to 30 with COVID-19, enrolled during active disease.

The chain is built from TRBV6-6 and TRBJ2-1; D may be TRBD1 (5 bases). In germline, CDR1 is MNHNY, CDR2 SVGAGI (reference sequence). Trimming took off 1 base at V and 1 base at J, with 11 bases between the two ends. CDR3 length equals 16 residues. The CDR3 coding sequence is TGTGCCAGCAGTTACTACGGCCCAGGGTCCTACAATGAGCAGTTCTTC. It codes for CASSYYGPGSYNEQFF.

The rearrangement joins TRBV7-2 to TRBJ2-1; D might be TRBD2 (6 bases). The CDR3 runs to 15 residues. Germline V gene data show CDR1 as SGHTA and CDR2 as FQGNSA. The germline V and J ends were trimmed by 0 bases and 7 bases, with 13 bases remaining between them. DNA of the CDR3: TGTGCCAGCAGCTTAGCGGGAGGCCTCCGGAATGAGCAGTTCTTC. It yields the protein CASSLAGGLRNEQFF.